These 27 T cell receptor beta chains were sequenced from one sample in a study of regulatory T cells in long-lasting Graves disease. TCR beta libraries were built with iRepertoire HTBI primers and Arm-PCR of CDR3 regions. TCRdb reanalysed the multiplex PCR reads using MiXCR and keeps one entry per CDR3 protein. Counted here are 500,000 or so distinct CDR3 sequences, 15% to 20% occurring once; the ten biggest clones make up 10% to 15%. Time point meaning: newly diagnosed GD, antithyroid drugs for less than 3 months. RNA extracted from PBMCs served as the sequencing template. Another study also made use of these data, one on T cells in Graves' hyperthyroidism and ophthalmopathy.

The input for sequencing was peripheral blood mononuclear cells (PBMCs), taken at new diagnosis, from a patient treated with antithyroid drugs. The source is a man aged 40-49 years with Graves disease.

The table lists this clonotype with many counts. The V and J genes are TRBV30 and TRBJ2-7; 12 nucleotides agree with TRBD2. The CDR3 is made up of 12 amino acids. The germline gives CDR1 GTSNPN, CDR2 SVGIG (reference sequence). V lost 0 bases and J lost 11; bases outside the gene matches: 2. The CDR3 DNA reads TGTGCCTGGAGTGTACTAGCGGGGGGCAAGTACTTC. It specifies CAWSVLAGGKYF.

This clonotype showed up many times. This chain joins TRBV20-1 and TRBJ2-3; 13 bases agree with TRBD2. The trim removed 5 bases at V and 6 bases at J, leaving 8 bases unmatched. There are 15 residues in the CDR3. CDR1 is DFQATT, CDR2 SNEGSKA, per germline (reference sequence). CDR3 sequence: CSADGLAGVLDTQYF. CDR3 nucleotide sequence: TGCAGTGCTGACGGACTAGCGGGAGTATTGGATACGCAGTATTTT.

The rearrangement links TRBV27 to TRBJ2-7, with D perhaps matching TRBD1 (6 bases). Between the trimmed V and J ends, which lost 2 bases and 5 bases, there was a span of 16 bases. This CDR3 contains 15 residues. In germline, CDR1 is MNHEY, CDR2 SMNVEV (reference sequence). The CDR3 DNA follows: TGTGCCAGCAGTTTAACTCTCGGGACATTTCACGAGCAGTACTTC. Residues: CASSLTLGTFHEQYF.

There are many counts of this clonotype. This chain connects TRBV10-3 to TRBJ2-7; 9 bases line up with TRBD2. This CDR3 contains 16 residues. Germline loops: CDR1 ENHRY, CDR2 SYGVKD. Trimming cost V 3 bases and J 2 bases; bases outside gene matches: 8. The CDR3 region is CAISDRLAGRAYEQYF. CDR3 DNA sequence: TGTGCCATCAGTGATCGGCTAGCGGGAAGAGCCTACGAGCAGTACTTC.

This chain uses TRBV13 with TRBJ1-4; D remains ambiguous. The CDR3 runs to 14 residues. V dropped 3 bases and J dropped 5 bases, with 10 bases sitting between them. The germline gives CDR1 PRHDT, CDR2 FYEKMQ (reference sequence). In nucleotides, the CDR3 is TGTGCCAGCAGCTTGACGTTGGGGAATGAAAAACTGTTTTTT. Amino acid sequence: CASSLTLGNEKLFF.

The table lists this clonotype with many counts. V gene TRBV12-3 or TRBV12-4 combines with J gene TRBJ2-3; TRBD2 matches 7 bases. V lost 3 bases to trimming and J lost 2 bases; unmatched junction nucleotides: 2. The CDR3 totals 14 residues. CDR3 in amino acids: CASSLAGVTDTQYF. The CDR3, as DNA: TGTGCCAGCAGTTTGGCGGGAGTCACAGATACGCAGTATTTT.

The rearrangement joins TRBV27 to TRBJ2-7; 7 bases are shared with TRBD2. The J segment lost 6 bases and the V segment lost 5 bases, leaving 7 bases of the junction unmatched. Germline lookup yields CDR1 MNHEY and CDR2 SMNVEV (reference sequence). This CDR3 is built from 13 residues. The CDR3 sequence: CASSIWRESEQYF. As DNA, the CDR3 is TGTGCCAGCAGTATATGGCGGGAGAGCGAGCAGTACTTC.

This clonotype was detected only a few times. A read error may account for a junction end that differs from germline. The chain links TRBV20-1 to TRBJ2-1; the match to TRBD2 covers 13 bases. CDR1 and CDR2 from the germline V gene are DFQATT and SNEGSKA (reference sequence). This CDR3 region has 14 residues. The CDR3 is CSARGLAGGNEQSF. Written as DNA, the CDR3 is TGCAGTGCTAGAGGACTAGCGGGAGGTAATGAGCAGTCCTTC.

About this clonotype: Relative to the germline gene, one junction end is altered; a read error may explain this. The chain has TRBV19 and TRBJ2-3; 8 bases line up with TRBD1. The CDR3 loop spans 14 amino acids. Germline assignment: CDR1 LNHDA and CDR2 SQIVND (reference sequence). The CDR3 loop is CASRRGQAPDMQYF. The CDR3 coding sequence is TGTGCCAGCAGGAGGGGACAGGCCCCAGATATGCAGTATTTT.

This clonotype was detected many times. The genes are TRBV5-1 and TRBJ2-2; TRBD2 agrees at 9 bases. The length of the CDR3 is 15 residues. V dropped 4 bases and J dropped 6; count of bases not matched to a gene: 7. Germline V gene data show CDR1 as SGHRS and CDR2 as YFSETQ. Here the CDR3 DNA reads TGCGCCAGCAGCAACACCGGGACTAGCTCCGGGGAGCTGTTTTTT. It codes for CASSNTGTSSGELFF. The full variable domain, completed using reference TRBV5-1 and TRBJ2-2, is KAGVTQTPRYLIKTRGQQVTLSCSPISGHRSVSWYQQTPGQGLQFLFEYFSETQRNKGNFPGRFSGRQFSNSRSEMNVSTLELGDSALYLCASSNTGTSSGELFFGEGSRLTVL.

This clonotype was found many times. V and J are TRBV12-3 or TRBV12-4 and TRBJ2-3; 11 bases fit TRBD2. V lost 7 bases and J lost 5; bases outside the gene matches: 2. The CDR3 runs 13 residues. CDR3 in DNA: TGTGCCAGCACCCTAGCGGGGGGAGATACGCAGTATTTT. Its protein product is CASTLAGGDTQYF.

J is TRBJ1-4 and V is TRBV29-1, with TRBD1 as a possible D gene (6 bases). The CDR3 sequence is 13 residues long. Trimming shortened V by 6 bases and J by 4 bases, and 12 bases separated the two germline ends. CDR1 is SQVTM and CDR2 is ANQGSEA in the germline V gene. Here the CDR3 reads CSVRQALNEKLFF. The CDR3 DNA sequence: TGCAGCGTCAGACAGGCACTTAATGAAAAACTGTTTTTT.

This clonotype has a handful of counts. The chain links TRBV12-3 or TRBV12-4 to TRBJ2-7; D unresolved. This CDR3 contains 17 residues. Trimming cost V 3 bases and J 0 bases, with 18 bases left between them. This CDR3 is CASSFLNPGRPSYEQYF. DNA of the CDR3: TGTGCCAGCAGTTTCCTAAACCCGGGCAGACCCTCCTACGAGCAGTACTTC.

This clonotype was found many times. This sequence joins TRBV2 and TRBJ2-2; TRBD2 matches 12 bases. Per the germline V gene, CDR1 is SNHLY and CDR2 is FYNNEI. J gave up 7 bases and V 8 bases, and 8 bases lay outside the gene matches. There are 15 residues in the CDR3. The CDR3 DNA is TGTGCCAGCCGTCTGACTAGCGGGAGTTACGGGGAGCTGTTTTTT. As protein: CASRLTSGSYGELFF.

Ten or more counts support this clonotype. The chain has TRBV11-2 and TRBJ1-2; TRBD1 is a possible D gene (6 bases). Germline V CDR1 and CDR2: SGHAT, FQNNGV. The V gene lost 6 bases and the J gene lost 7 bases, with 15 bases spanning the gap. The CDR3 contains 13 residues. CDR3 bases: TGTGCCAGCAGTCCACAGGGTCCTCTTGGCTACACCTTC. Protein product: CASSPQGPLGYTF. The full variable domain, in which reference TRBV11-2 and TRBJ1-2 provide the parts outside the CDR3, is EAGVAQSPRYKIIEKRQSVAFWCNPISGHATLYWYQQILGQGPKLLIQFQNNGVVDDSQLPKDRFSAERLKGVDSTLKIQPAKLEDSAVYLCASSPQGPLGYTFGSGTRLTVV.

Ten or more counts support this clonotype. The chain recombines TRBV11-2 with TRBJ2-7; 8 bases align to TRBD1. The CDR3 runs to 16 residues. CDR1 is SGHAT, CDR2 FQNNGV, per germline. The V and J ends lost 5 bases and 2 bases, in that order; junction bases with no gene match: 11. CDR3 residues: CASSPIKRQGTYEQYF. DNA for the CDR3: TGTGCCAGCAGCCCCATAAAGAGACAGGGGACCTACGAGCAGTACTTC.

This clonotype was counted between two and nine times. This chain uses TRBV27 with TRBJ1-2; no clear D. Trimming took off 6 bases at V and 6 bases at J, with 8 bases between the two ends. The CDR3 is made up of 11 amino acids. Germline V gene data show CDR1 as MNHEY and CDR2 as SMNVEV (reference sequence). For the CDR3, the DNA is TGTGCCAGCAGAGATAAAGATGGCTACACCTTC. It yields the protein CASRDKDGYTF.

This clonotype was seen at least ten times. The chain combines TRBV28 with TRBJ2-3; D remains unclear. Germline-derived CDR1 and CDR2 are MDHEN and SYDVKM. The CDR3 is 15 residues long. V was pared by 5 bases and J by 0 bases, with 12 bases between. In nucleotides, the CDR3 is TGTGCCAGCAGTCCCTTGTTGCGGAGCACAGATACGCAGTATTTT. It specifies CASSPLLRSTDTQYF.

This clonotype was detected ten times or more. The chain employs TRBV27 and TRBJ2-5; 9 positions match TRBD2. J gave up 7 bases and V 2 bases, and 8 bases lay outside the gene matches. Germline V gives CDR1 MNHEY, CDR2 SMNVEV (reference sequence). The CDR3 runs 15 residues. The CDR3 coding sequence is TGTGCCAGCAGTTTACGCGGGAGGGCCACGGGGACCCAGTACTTC. Protein: CASSLRGRATGTQYF.

This clonotype was picked up many times. The chain couples TRBV5-1 to TRBJ1-1, with a weak D call TRBD1 (5 bases). Germline V lookup: CDR1 SGHRS, CDR2 YFSETQ. The V gene lost 4 bases and the J gene lost 2 bases, with 12 bases spanning the gap. CDR3 length equals 14 residues. Here the CDR3 reads CASSASTANTEAFF. CDR3 sequence (DNA): TGCGCCAGCAGCGCCTCGACAGCTAACACTGAAGCTTTCTTT.

In this sample, this clonotype turned up many times. The V call is TRBV24-1, the J call TRBJ1-5, with 8 bases that match TRBD1. CDR1 and CDR2 from the germline V gene are KGHDR and SFDVKD. CDR3 length: 13 amino acids. V lost 9 bases to trimming and J lost 4 bases; unmatched junction nucleotides: 4. The CDR3 loop is CATQTGANQPQHF. The CDR3 nucleotides read TGTGCCACCCAGACAGGGGCAAATCAGCCCCAGCATTTT.

This clonotype showed up just a few times. The V and J genes are TRBV19 and TRBJ1-1; D gene unclear. The CDR3 has 9 amino acids. CDR1 is LNHDA, CDR2 SQIVND, per germline (reference sequence). V was cut by 2 bases and J by 10 bases, with 2 bases left in between. The DNA of the CDR3 is TGTGCCAGTAGTATACGAGCTTTCTTT. Its protein is CASSIRAFF.

The chain carries TRBV6-2 or TRBV6-3 and TRBJ1-2, with D unclear. Germline-derived CDR1 and CDR2 are MNHEY and SVGEGT. CDR3 length: 16 residues. V lost 0 bases, J lost 4 bases, and 15 bases lay in between. In DNA form, the CDR3 reads TGTGCCAGCAGTTACTCTAGTACAGTAAGATTCTATGGCTACACCTTC. As protein: CASSYSSTVRFYGYTF.

This clonotype has more than one count but fewer than ten. The chain carries TRBV12-3 or TRBV12-4 and TRBJ1-1; D might be TRBD1 (6 bases). The V end lost 10 bases, the J end lost 4 bases, and 19 bases lay between the germline ends. The CDR3 runs to 14 residues. The CDR3 spells CATQGWGALTEAFF. The CDR3 nucleotides read TGTGCCACCCAGGGGTGGGGGGCCCTCACTGAAGCTTTCTTT.

This clonotype was seen a few times. The genes are TRBV28 and TRBJ2-6, with TRBD1 matching 7 bases. The CDR3 extends over 17 amino acids. V gave up 3 bases and J gave up 0 bases; unmatched junction bases: 5. CDR1 and CDR2 (germline): MDHEN, SYDVKM. The CDR3 spells CASSFSGTASGANVLTF. The CDR3 DNA sequence: TGTGCCAGCAGTTTCTCCGGGACAGCCTCTGGGGCCAACGTCCTGACTTTC.

In regard to this clonotype: At one of its ends the junction is not consistent with the germline gene, which may arise from a read error. V and J are TRBV15 and TRBJ2-7; possible D gene TRBD1, 5 bases. Germline values: CDR1 LNHNV, CDR2 YYDKDF (reference sequence). The CDR3 length is 14 residues. CDR3 sequence (DNA): TGTGCCACCAGCGGAGAACAGGATGCCTACGAGCAGTACTTC. Protein product: CATSGEQDAYEQYF.

The chain has TRBV15 and TRBJ1-3; D ambiguous. The V end was cut by 5 bases, the J end by 0 bases, with 14 bases between. CDR1 and CDR2 from the germline V gene are LNHNV and YYDKDF (reference sequence). The CDR3 sequence is 16 residues long. CDR3 in amino acids: CATSPGRAISGNTIYF. The CDR3 DNA follows: TGTGCCACCAGCCCGGGGAGGGCTATCTCTGGAAACACCATATATTTT.